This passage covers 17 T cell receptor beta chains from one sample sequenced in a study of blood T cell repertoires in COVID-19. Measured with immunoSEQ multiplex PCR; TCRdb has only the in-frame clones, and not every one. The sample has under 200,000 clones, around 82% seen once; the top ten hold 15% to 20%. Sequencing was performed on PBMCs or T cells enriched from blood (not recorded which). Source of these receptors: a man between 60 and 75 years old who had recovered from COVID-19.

This chain's CDR3 is CASGLGRTGGETQYF. In nucleotides, the CDR3 is TGTGCTAGTGGTTTGGGCCGGACAGGGGGAGAGACCCAGTACTTC. The chain recombines TRBV12-5 with TRBJ2-5, with 10 nucleotides matching TRBD1. Germline CDR1 reads LGHNT; CDR2 reads FRNRAP. V lost 1 base, J lost 4 bases, and 3 bases stayed unmatched. The CDR3 contains 15 residues.

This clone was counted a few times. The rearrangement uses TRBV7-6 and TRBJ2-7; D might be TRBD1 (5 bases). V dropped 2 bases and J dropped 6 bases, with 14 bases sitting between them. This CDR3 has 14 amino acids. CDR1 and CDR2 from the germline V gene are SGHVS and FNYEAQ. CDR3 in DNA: TGTGCCAGCAGCTTAAATGGGGCGATCGGCGAGCAGTACTTC. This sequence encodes CASSLNGAIGEQYF. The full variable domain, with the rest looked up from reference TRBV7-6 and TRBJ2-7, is GAGVSQSPRYKVTKRGQDVALRCDPISGHVSLYWYRQALGQGPEFLTYFNYEAQQDKSGLPNDRFSAERPEGSISTLTIQRTEQRDSAMYRCASSLNGAIGEQYFGPGTRLTVT.

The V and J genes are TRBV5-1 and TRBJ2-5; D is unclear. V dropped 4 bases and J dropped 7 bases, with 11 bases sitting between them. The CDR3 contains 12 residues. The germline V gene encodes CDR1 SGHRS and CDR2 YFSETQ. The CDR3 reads CASSLVRGTQYF. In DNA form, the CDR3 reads TGCGCCAGCAGCCTGGTCCGAGGGACCCAGTACTTC.

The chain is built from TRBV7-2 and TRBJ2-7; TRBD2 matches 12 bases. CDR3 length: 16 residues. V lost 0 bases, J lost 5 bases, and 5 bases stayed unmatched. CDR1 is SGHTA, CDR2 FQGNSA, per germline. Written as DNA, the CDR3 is TGTGCCAGCAGCTTAGCCGCTAGCGGGGGGGCCCACGAGCAGTACTTC. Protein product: CASSLAASGGAHEQYF.

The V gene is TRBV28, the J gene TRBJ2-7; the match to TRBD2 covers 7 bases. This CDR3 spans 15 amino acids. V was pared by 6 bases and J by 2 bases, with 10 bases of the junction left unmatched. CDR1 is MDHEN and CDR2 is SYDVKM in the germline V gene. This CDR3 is CASRSAGDPTYEQYF. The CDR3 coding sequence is TGTGCCAGCAGATCCGCGGGAGACCCTACCTACGAGCAGTACTTC.

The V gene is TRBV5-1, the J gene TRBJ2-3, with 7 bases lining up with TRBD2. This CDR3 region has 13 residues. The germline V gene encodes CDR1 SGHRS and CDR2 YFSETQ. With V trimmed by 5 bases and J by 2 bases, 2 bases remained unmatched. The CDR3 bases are TGCGCCAGCAGGCGGGACTACACAGATACGCAGTATTTT. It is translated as CASRRDYTDTQYF.

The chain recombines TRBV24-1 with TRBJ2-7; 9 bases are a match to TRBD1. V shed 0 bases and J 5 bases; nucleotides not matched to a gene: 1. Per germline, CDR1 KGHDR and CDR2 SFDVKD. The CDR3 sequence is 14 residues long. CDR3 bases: TGTGCCACCAGTGATTTGGGGACAGGGAACGAGCAGTACTTC. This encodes CATSDLGTGNEQYF.

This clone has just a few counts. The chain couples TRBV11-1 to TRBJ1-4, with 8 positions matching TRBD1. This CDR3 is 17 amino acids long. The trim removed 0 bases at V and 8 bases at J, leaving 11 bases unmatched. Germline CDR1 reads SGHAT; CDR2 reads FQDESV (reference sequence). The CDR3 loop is CASSLADRGREWEKLFF. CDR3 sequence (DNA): TGTGCCAGCAGCTTAGCCGACAGGGGCAGGGAATGGGAAAAACTGTTTTTT.

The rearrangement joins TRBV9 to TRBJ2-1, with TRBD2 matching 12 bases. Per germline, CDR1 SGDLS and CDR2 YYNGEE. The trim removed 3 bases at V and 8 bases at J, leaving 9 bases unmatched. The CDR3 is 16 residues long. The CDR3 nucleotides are TGTGCCAGCAGCGCCAGGACTAGCGGGGTGTCCTATGAGCAGTTCTTC. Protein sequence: CASSARTSGVSYEQFF.

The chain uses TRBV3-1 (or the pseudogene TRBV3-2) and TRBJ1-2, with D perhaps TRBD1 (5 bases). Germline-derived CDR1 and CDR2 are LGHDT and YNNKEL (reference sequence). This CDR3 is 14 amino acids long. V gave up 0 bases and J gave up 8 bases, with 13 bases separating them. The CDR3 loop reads CASSQEGGAGGYTF. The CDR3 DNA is TGTGCCAGCAGCCAAGAGGGAGGGGCAGGGGGCTACACCTTC.

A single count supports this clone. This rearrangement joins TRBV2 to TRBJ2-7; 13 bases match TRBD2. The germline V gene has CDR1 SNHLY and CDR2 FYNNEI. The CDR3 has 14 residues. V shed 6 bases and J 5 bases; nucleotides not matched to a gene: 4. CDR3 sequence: CASRRTSGRNEQYF. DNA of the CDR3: TGTGCCAGCAGGAGGACTAGCGGGAGAAACGAGCAGTACTTC.

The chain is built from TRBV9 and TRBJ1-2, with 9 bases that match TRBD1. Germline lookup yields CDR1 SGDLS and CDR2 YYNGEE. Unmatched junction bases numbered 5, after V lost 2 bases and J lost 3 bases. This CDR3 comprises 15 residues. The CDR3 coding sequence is TGTGCCAGCAGCGTGTTGGGACAGGGCGACTATGGCTACACCTTC. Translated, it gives CASSVLGQGDYGYTF.

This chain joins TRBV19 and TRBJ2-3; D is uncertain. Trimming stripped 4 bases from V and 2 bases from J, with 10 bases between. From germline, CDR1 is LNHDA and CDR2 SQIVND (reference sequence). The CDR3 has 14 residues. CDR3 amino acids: CASSTPVSTDTQYF. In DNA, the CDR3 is TGTGCCAGTAGTACACCGGTCTCCACAGATACGCAGTATTTT.

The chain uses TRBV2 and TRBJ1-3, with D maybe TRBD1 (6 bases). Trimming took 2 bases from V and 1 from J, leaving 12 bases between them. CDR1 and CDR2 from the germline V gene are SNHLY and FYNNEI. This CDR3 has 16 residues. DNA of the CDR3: TGTGCCAGCAGTGAACGACAGGCGAGTTCTGGAAACACCATATATTTT. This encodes CASSERQASSGNTIYF.

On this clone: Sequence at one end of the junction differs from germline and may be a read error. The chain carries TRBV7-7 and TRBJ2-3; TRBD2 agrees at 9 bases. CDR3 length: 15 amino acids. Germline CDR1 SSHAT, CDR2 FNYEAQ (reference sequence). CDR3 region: CASSLGGLATDTQYF. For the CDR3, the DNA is TGTGCTAGCAGCTTAGGGGGACTAGCCACAGATACGCAGTATTTT.

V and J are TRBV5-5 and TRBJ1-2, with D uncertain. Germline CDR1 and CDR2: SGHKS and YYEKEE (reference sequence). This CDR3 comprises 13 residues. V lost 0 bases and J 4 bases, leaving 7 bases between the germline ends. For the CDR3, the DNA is TGTGCCAGCAGCTTGGAGAGGAGCTATGGCTACACCTTC. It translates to CASSLERSYGYTF.

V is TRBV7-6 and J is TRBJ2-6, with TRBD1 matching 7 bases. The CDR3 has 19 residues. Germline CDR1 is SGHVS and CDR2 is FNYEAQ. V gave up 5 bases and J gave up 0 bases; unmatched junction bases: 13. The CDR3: CASSLRPDRDHSGANVLTF. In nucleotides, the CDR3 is TGTGCCAGCAGCCTGCGACCCGACAGGGATCACTCTGGGGCCAACGTCCTGACTTTC.